The sequence of this T cell receptor beta chain was determined in a study of technical replicates of blood from a handful of donors. This clone was observed a single time. Trimming took off 4 bases at V and 1 base at J, with 7 bases between the two ends. Germline CDR1 MRHNA, CDR2 SNTAGT. This CDR3 region has 13 residues. Only in-frame clones appear in the TCRdb table, and some are missing; sequencing was by immunoSEQ multiplex PCR. Counted here are over 55,000 clones, 91% occurring once; the ten biggest clones make up less than 5%. Sequenced input: PBMCs. This rearrangement joins TRBV6-4 to TRBJ1-1; possibly TRBD1 for D (5 bases). The sequence came from a human donor in good health. Some clones in this sample may be carry-over from other donors' samples. This CDR3 reads CASSVQGNTEAFF. CDR3 in DNA: TGTGCCAGCAGTGTCCAGGGGAACACTGAAGCTTTCTTT.